This T cell receptor (beta chain) originates from a study of blood T cell repertoires in COVID-19 (dated by TCRdb to between 2020 and 2021). Turning to the overall study: Collaborator samples came from the United States, Italy and Spain and covered acute and convalescent phases of COVID-19. The repertoires were released in a freely available public database intended as a resource for research on the immune response to SARS-CoV-2. Deeply sampled blood TCRbeta repertoires from subjects exposed to, actively infected with, or recovered from COVID-19 were included in the dataset. Sample metadata almost always included a de-identified subject ID, COVID-19 status, age in years and sex. The material from the prospective study consisted of cDNA or gDNA derived from T cells, B-cell-depleted T cells, or PBMCs. HLA class I and class II types, where available, came from metadata supplied by the sample provider rather than from assay-based typing. Samples were obtained from the ongoing ImmuneRACE study (first 160 participants) and from 950 to 1,500 subjects provided by 6 global collaborators.

General findings and caveats noted by the study authors: The amount of clinical and demographic metadata varied by source and participant and was provided uncurated.

A single count supports this clone. The antigen it recognizes is unknown. No base quality values were provided; no much bigger clone lies one nucleotide off. The immunoSEQ Assay, a bias-controlled multiplex PCR, was used to amplify TCRbeta CDR3 regions from genomic DNA. Per the source publication's procedure: Nucleated cell counts per sample were estimated from amplification of reference gene primers within the assay. To quantify the absolute abundance of each unique TCRbeta CDR3 rearrangement, sequence reads were collapsed and filtered. For each sample, productive Simpson clonality was calculated as the square root of Simpson's diversity index across productive rearrangements. TCRdb re-hosts the immuneACCESS table, in-frame sequences only. Its copies lack some clones; in the studies checked, an unresolved V gene accounts for under half of them, and the cause for the rest is not known. That table supplies the V and J calls and clone size; D and trimming were determined from the DNA. This sample gives tens of thousands of clones in total; around 83% of them show up just once. About 7% of the sample comes from the top ten.

The collaborating institutions used their own protocols to collect whole blood in K2EDTA tubes. Collaborator samples were shipped for TCRbeta analysis as frozen whole blood, isolated PBMCs, or DNA extracted from either sample type. CDR1 SGHTA and CDR2 FQGNSA were looked up in the germline V gene. From its cysteine to its phenylalanine, the CDR3 spans 16 amino acids. The kept DNA is CDR3 alone, 48 bases in frame from the first base. The germline V end is reduced by 5 bases and the J end by 5 bases; junction bases left unmatched: 11. The TCR comes from a man aged 50-60 years with active COVID-19. Sequencing input: peripheral blood. The chain couples TRBV7-2 to TRBJ2-5; the junction holds 10 bases that match TRBD1. The nucleotides read TGTGCCAGCAGCCCTAGGGGGGACAGGGGCAGGGAGACCCAGTACTTC. Its amino acids are CASSPRGDRGRETQYF.